Listed below are T cell receptor beta chains from one sample, sequenced in a study of regulatory T cells in long-lasting Graves disease. One entry per CDR3 protein, called by TCRdb with MiXCR from the multiplex PCR reads. The repertoire holds some 370,000 distinct CDR3 sequences, with less than 25% as singletons. Sample: peripheral blood mononuclear cells (PBMCs), taken when the disease was refractory, from a patient treated with antithyroid drugs. These TCRs come from a female donor with Graves disease. Each CDR3 is given with its conserved first and last residue. The D gene is left open where the match is weak. Clone size is stated in some rows and not others, as once, few, many or a class when expanded.

d_call: .; j_call: TRBJ2-3; v_call: TRBV25-1; clone_size: once; cdr3_nt: TGTGCCAGCAGTGATAAAGGAGATACGCAGTATTTT; cdr3_aa: CASSDKGDTQYF
d_call: .; j_call: TRBJ2-7; v_call: TRBV2; clone_size: .; cdr3_nt: TGTGCCAGCAGCATAGGGCTGTACGAGCAGTACTTC; cdr3_aa: CASSIGLYEQYF
d_call: TRBD1; j_call: TRBJ1-2; v_call: TRBV7-9; clone_size: .; cdr3_nt: TGTGCCAGCAGCCCCGGACAGGGCCGAAGTGATGGCTACACCTTC; cdr3_aa: CASSPGQGRSDGYTF
d_call: .; j_call: TRBJ2-7; v_call: TRBV6-1; clone_size: .; cdr3_nt: TGTGCCAGCAGGACCCAAGAGGGAGGCTACGAGCAGTACTTC; cdr3_aa: CASRTQEGGYEQYF
d_call: .; j_call: TRBJ1-5; v_call: TRBV20-1; clone_size: .; cdr3_nt: TGCAGTGCTAGAGAGGCGACAGATAGCAATCAGCCCCAGCATTTT; cdr3_aa: CSAREATDSNQPQHF
d_call: TRBD2; j_call: TRBJ2-7; v_call: TRBV2; clone_size: many; cdr3_nt: TGTGCCAGCAAAGGACTAGCGGGAGTAGGAGAGCAGTACTTC; cdr3_aa: CASKGLAGVGEQYF
d_call: .; j_call: TRBJ2-7; v_call: TRBV20-1; clone_size: few; cdr3_nt: TGCAGTGCTAGAGATTTGGATACCTACGAGCAGTACTTC; cdr3_aa: CSARDLDTYEQYF
d_call: TRBD1; j_call: TRBJ1-5; v_call: TRBV6-1; clone_size: many; cdr3_nt: TGTGCCAGCAAAGCCGGGACAGGGGGGGGTACGCGTCAGCCCCAGCATTTT; cdr3_aa: CASKAGTGGGTRQPQHF
d_call: .; j_call: TRBJ1-2; v_call: TRBV19; clone_size: .; cdr3_nt: TGTGCCAGTAGTATAGACGGGTCGGCAGGGCCCTCTAACTATGGCTACACCTTC; cdr3_aa: CASSIDGSAGPSNYGYTF
d_call: .; j_call: TRBJ1-2; v_call: TRBV6-2/TRBV6-3; clone_size: .; cdr3_nt: TGTGCCAGCAGTGCGGGGGGGCGAAACTATGGCTACACCTTC; cdr3_aa: CASSAGGRNYGYTF
d_call: .; j_call: TRBJ2-7; v_call: TRBV10-3; clone_size: .; cdr3_nt: TGTGCCATCAGTTCGACTAGTTTTACCAACGAGCAGTACTTC; cdr3_aa: CAISSTSFTNEQYF
d_call: TRBD2; j_call: TRBJ2-1; v_call: TRBV12-3/TRBV12-4; clone_size: .; cdr3_nt: TGTGCCAGCAGTTTACTAGCGGGGTACAATGAGCAGTTCTTC; cdr3_aa: CASSLLAGYNEQFF
d_call: .; j_call: TRBJ1-1; v_call: TRBV5-4; clone_size: .; cdr3_nt: TGTGCCAGCAGCTTGGTAGGGAGGCCGATGAACACTGAAGCTTTCTTT; cdr3_aa: CASSLVGRPMNTEAFF
d_call: .; j_call: TRBJ1-3; v_call: TRBV18; clone_size: .; cdr3_nt: TGTGCCAGCTCACCATGGCCAGAAGCAAACACCATATATTTT; cdr3_aa: CASSPWPEANTIYF
d_call: .; j_call: TRBJ1-1; v_call: TRBV27; clone_size: .; cdr3_nt: TGTGCCAGTCGGACAGTACTGAACACTGAAGCTTTCTTT; cdr3_aa: CASRTVLNTEAFF
d_call: TRBD1; j_call: TRBJ2-5; v_call: TRBV6-1; clone_size: many; cdr3_nt: TGTGCCAGCAGTGTAACGGACAGGGAGGAAGGGACCCAGTACTTC; cdr3_aa: CASSVTDREEGTQYF
d_call: TRBD1; j_call: TRBJ2-7; v_call: TRBV9; clone_size: .; cdr3_nt: TGTGCCAGCAGCGTTGGGACAGGGACTTACGAGCAGTACTTC; cdr3_aa: CASSVGTGTYEQYF
d_call: .; j_call: TRBJ1-1; v_call: TRBV6-5; clone_size: few; cdr3_nt: TGTGCCAGCAGTTACTCTCCGGGACAGAACACTGAAGCTTTCTTT; cdr3_aa: CASSYSPGQNTEAFF
d_call: .; j_call: TRBJ1-5; v_call: TRBV20-1; clone_size: few; cdr3_nt: TGCAGTGCTAGAGCTGGCCTCGCTCTTGGCAATCAGCCCCAGCATTTT; cdr3_aa: CSARAGLALGNQPQHF
d_call: TRBD2; j_call: TRBJ2-7; v_call: TRBV7-2; clone_size: few; cdr3_nt: TGTGCCAGCAGCTTAATGGGAGGGGCCTTCTACGAGCAGTACTTC; cdr3_aa: CASSLMGGAFYEQYF
d_call: TRBD1; j_call: TRBJ2-2; v_call: TRBV7-2; clone_size: .; cdr3_nt: TGTGCCAGCAGCCAACCGGGACAGGATTTCTTTGCCGGGGAGCTGTTTTTT; cdr3_aa: CASSQPGQDFFAGELFF
d_call: .; j_call: TRBJ1-2; v_call: TRBV12-3/TRBV12-4; clone_size: many; cdr3_nt: TGTGCCAGCAGTTTAGAATTAAGAGGGGGCTATGGCTACACCTTC; cdr3_aa: CASSLELRGGYGYTF
d_call: .; j_call: TRBJ1-2; v_call: TRBV6-2/TRBV6-3; clone_size: many; cdr3_nt: TGTGCCAGCAGTTATCCGGACATGTCTAACTATGGCTACACCTTC; cdr3_aa: CASSYPDMSNYGYTF
d_call: TRBD2; j_call: TRBJ2-5; v_call: TRBV12-3/TRBV12-4; clone_size: few; cdr3_nt: TGTGCCAGCAGCAACACCGGGACTAGCGGGAAAGAGACCCAGTACTTC; cdr3_aa: CASSNTGTSGKETQYF
d_call: .; j_call: TRBJ2-3; v_call: TRBV27; clone_size: .; cdr3_nt: TGTGCCAGCAGTTTAATTGGGGGGAGTAGAGCAGATACGCAGTATTTT; cdr3_aa: CASSLIGGSRADTQYF
d_call: TRBD2; j_call: TRBJ2-7; v_call: TRBV6-1; clone_size: many; cdr3_nt: TGTGCCATCGCGGGAGCCGATGGGGTTTACGAGCAGTACTTC; cdr3_aa: CAIAGADGVYEQYF
d_call: TRBD2; j_call: TRBJ2-1; v_call: TRBV7-2; clone_size: .; cdr3_nt: TGTGCCAGCAGCAACCGACGTCCGGGACTAGCGTACAATGAGCAGTTCTTC; cdr3_aa: CASSNRRPGLAYNEQFF
d_call: .; j_call: TRBJ2-2; v_call: TRBV9; clone_size: few; cdr3_nt: TGTGCCAGCAACCCCGGGGGCGGGGAGCTGTTTTTT; cdr3_aa: CASNPGGGELFF
d_call: .; j_call: TRBJ1-5; v_call: TRBV5-1; clone_size: .; cdr3_nt: TGCGCCAGCAGCCCGGAACCGGGGGATCAGCCCCAGCATTTT; cdr3_aa: CASSPEPGDQPQHF
d_call: TRBD1; j_call: TRBJ1-1; v_call: TRBV30; clone_size: many; cdr3_nt: TGTGCCTGGAATACAGGGGGCCCTGAAGCTTTCTTT; cdr3_aa: CAWNTGGPEAFF
d_call: TRBD1; j_call: TRBJ2-5; v_call: TRBV6-5; clone_size: many; cdr3_nt: TGTGCCAGCAGTTCCAACAGGGGGCTCGGAGAGACCCAGTACTTC; cdr3_aa: CASSSNRGLGETQYF
d_call: TRBD1; j_call: TRBJ1-2; v_call: TRBV19; clone_size: .; cdr3_nt: TGTGCCAGTAGTAGCAAACCGGGACAGCCGAACACGTTTAACTATGGCTACACCTTC; cdr3_aa: CASSSKPGQPNTFNYGYTF
d_call: TRBD2; j_call: TRBJ2-7; v_call: TRBV7-2; clone_size: .; cdr3_nt: TGTGCCAGCAGCTTGTCGGGACTAGCGGTTTACGAGCAGTACTTC; cdr3_aa: CASSLSGLAVYEQYF
d_call: .; j_call: TRBJ1-1; v_call: TRBV5-6; clone_size: few; cdr3_nt: TGTGCCAGCAGCTTGTGGCCCGGGGGGACTGAAGCTTTCTTT; cdr3_aa: CASSLWPGGTEAFF
d_call: TRBD1; j_call: TRBJ2-4; v_call: TRBV12-3/TRBV12-4; clone_size: .; cdr3_nt: TGTGCCAGCAGTTTAGGGGCAGGGGGTGGAAACATTCAGTACTTC; cdr3_aa: CASSLGAGGGNIQYF
d_call: TRBD1; j_call: TRBJ1-6; v_call: TRBV28; clone_size: many; cdr3_nt: TGTGCCATCACAGGGGTGGACTCACCCCTCCACTTT; cdr3_aa: CAITGVDSPLHF
d_call: TRBD1; j_call: TRBJ2-7; v_call: TRBV28; clone_size: many; cdr3_nt: TGTGCCAGCAGTGGACCGGGACAGGGATACGAGCAGTACTTC; cdr3_aa: CASSGPGQGYEQYF
d_call: .; j_call: TRBJ2-5; v_call: TRBV5-1; clone_size: many; cdr3_nt: TGCGCCAGCAGCTTGGGGGAGGCAGAGACCCAGTACTTC; cdr3_aa: CASSLGEAETQYF
d_call: TRBD1; j_call: TRBJ2-7; v_call: TRBV3-1; clone_size: few; cdr3_nt: TGTGCCAGCAGCCAACGGGACAGGGGTCAAGAGCAGTACTTC; cdr3_aa: CASSQRDRGQEQYF
d_call: TRBD1; j_call: TRBJ1-3; v_call: TRBV12-3/TRBV12-4; clone_size: .; cdr3_nt: TGTGCCAGCAGTTTATTTGGACAGGGGCGAGGGGAGACCATATATTTT; cdr3_aa: CASSLFGQGRGETIYF
d_call: TRBD2; j_call: TRBJ2-7; v_call: TRBV28; clone_size: many; cdr3_nt: TGTGCCAGCAGTTTGCGGGGAGGGAGGGACTACGAGCAGTACTTC; cdr3_aa: CASSLRGGRDYEQYF
d_call: TRBD2; j_call: TRBJ2-2; v_call: TRBV6-1; clone_size: .; cdr3_nt: TGTGCCAGCAGTACCGGGACTAGCGGGGCGAACACCGGGGAGCTGTTTTTT; cdr3_aa: CASSTGTSGANTGELFF
d_call: TRBD2; j_call: TRBJ2-7; v_call: TRBV7-9; clone_size: few; cdr3_nt: TGTGCCAGCAGCGCTAGCGGGAGGAACCCCTACGAGCAGTACTTC; cdr3_aa: CASSASGRNPYEQYF
d_call: .; j_call: TRBJ1-1; v_call: TRBV20-1; clone_size: many; cdr3_nt: TGCAGTGCTAGAGATCTGTCGGGGGGCAACGCTGAAGCTTTCTTT; cdr3_aa: CSARDLSGGNAEAFF
d_call: .; j_call: TRBJ1-2; v_call: TRBV30; clone_size: few; cdr3_nt: TGTGCCTGGAGTAATAGGAGACCTAACTATGGCTACACCTTC; cdr3_aa: CAWSNRRPNYGYTF
d_call: .; j_call: TRBJ1-1; v_call: TRBV12-3/TRBV12-4; clone_size: many; cdr3_nt: TGTGCCAGCAGTCAACCGGGAGTTCTTAATTTT; cdr3_aa: CASSQPGVLNF
d_call: .; j_call: TRBJ2-2; v_call: TRBV24-1; clone_size: .; cdr3_nt: TGTGCCACCAGTGATGGCGGGGCCGGGGAGCTGTTTTTT; cdr3_aa: CATSDGGAGELFF
d_call: TRBD2; j_call: TRBJ2-1; v_call: TRBV2; clone_size: many; cdr3_nt: TGTGCCAGCAGTGAGTGGCGGGAGGGCTACAATGAGCAGTTCTTC; cdr3_aa: CASSEWREGYNEQFF
d_call: TRBD1; j_call: TRBJ2-2; v_call: TRBV19; clone_size: few; cdr3_nt: TGTGCCAGTAGTATACCAGGGGGCGACACCGGGGAGCTGTTTTTT; cdr3_aa: CASSIPGGDTGELFF
d_call: .; j_call: TRBJ1-5; v_call: TRBV27; clone_size: few; cdr3_nt: TGTGCCAGCAGTTTATCCCGGGGGCGGGGTCAGCCCCAGCATTTT; cdr3_aa: CASSLSRGRGQPQHF
d_call: .; j_call: TRBJ1-2; v_call: TRBV29-1; clone_size: .; cdr3_nt: TGCAGCGTTCTGACCAAATATGGCTACACCTTC; cdr3_aa: CSVLTKYGYTF
d_call: .; j_call: TRBJ1-1; v_call: TRBV18; clone_size: many; cdr3_nt: TGTGCCAGCAGTCCTACAGGAGAGAACACTGAAGCTTTCTTT; cdr3_aa: CASSPTGENTEAFF
d_call: TRBD2; j_call: TRBJ2-5; v_call: TRBV10-3; clone_size: many; cdr3_nt: TGTGCCATCAGTGCCGAAGGACTAGCGGACCCACAAGAGACCCAGTACTTC; cdr3_aa: CAISAEGLADPQETQYF